The clone carrying this T cell receptor (beta chain) was seen many times. What it binds is unknown. This sample is part of a study of T cells in Graves' hyperthyroidism and ophthalmopathy. The germline V gene has CDR1 MNHNS and CDR2 SASEGT. The CDR3 contains 19 residues. The trim removed 5 bases at V and 0 bases at J, leaving 10 bases unmatched. RNA transcripts served as the template for amplifying TCR beta CDR3 regions. When the TCR CDR3 underwent first-round RT-PCR, the HTBI primer set was used. MiXCR, applied by TCRdb to the multiplex PCR reads, yields one record per CDR3 protein. The sample includes over 120,000 distinct CDR3 sequences, more than 20% of them seen just once. Notes on the study in general: Most thyroid clonotypes that were expanded above 0.001 also turned up in blood. The model made its ophthalmopathy prediction, and onset followed a median around 6.9 months later.

Recently diagnosed hyperthyroidism of less than 2 months' duration affected patients aged 18 to 65. Approximately 10 ml of fresh peripheral blood supplied the PBMCs. Sequencing was performed on blood. The V call is TRBV6-1, the J call TRBJ1-4; 12 nucleotides match TRBD1. This TCR derives from a woman in her fifties or sixties with Graves' hyperthyroidism that later progressed to Graves' ophthalmopathy. The CDR3 loop reads CASSWGDRGRIATNEKLFF. CDR3 coding DNA: TGTGCCAGCAGTTGGGGGGACAGGGGGCGGATAGCAACTAATGAAAAACTGTTTTTT.